Listed below are T cell receptor beta chains from one sample, sequenced in a study of blood T cell repertoires in COVID-19. Here immunoSEQ multiplex PCR was the method, and the copy in TCRdb shows in-frame clones only, minus some. The profile shows about 310,000 clones, around 90% of them singletons. Specimen: peripheral blood. The receptor source for this set is a woman aged 40 to 55 with COVID-19, enrolled during active disease. CDR3s include the opening cysteine and the closing phenylalanine or tryptophan.

v_gene,CDR3aa
TRBV6-5,CASSYSPGTGGAGYTF
TRBV19,CASSIERGPRSGNTIYF
TRBV15,CATSRDTERENEQFF
TRBV19,CASSVETGHGTNEQYF
TRBV6-1,CASSEGPSSTGYTF
TRBV7-4,CASSYISTVVQAVECGTEAFF
TRBV28,CASSSGGIAKNIQYF
TRBV11-2,CASSPGQVNTEAFF
TRBV4-3,CASSQDPTVQETQYF
TRBV6-5,CASRPGQRYQETQYF
TRBV7-9,CASSSNRGSSYNSPLHF
TRBV10-3,CAISESGGPQHF
TRBV10-3,CAIATDGRGETQYF
TRBV7-2,CASSPKGMGADYGYTF
TRBV27,CASSWGQGLLGYGYTF
TRBV6-2/TRBV6-3,CASSHGRDPNTQYF
TRBV12-5,CASGLARQGALEETQYF
TRBV6-2/TRBV6-3,CASSYEKRGRTFNGYTF
TRBV6-6,CASSYPSSTGLEGYTF
TRBV15,CATSREGQRNQPQHF
TRBV9,CASSVGTELYGYTF
TRBV15,CATSTPIGELFF
TRBV28,CASTLLRTGGEKLFF
TRBV5-4,CASSLPNQGDTYNEQFF
TRBV5-1,CASSFYPQGNTEAFF
TRBV11-2,CASSFRRGEGETQYF
TRBV14,CASSSIPRTENTGELFF
TRBV2,CASSEETVAEQYF
TRBV28,CASSLVAGTGRGYTF
TRBV9,CASSPQEGYTEAFF
TRBV28,CASSLATGLAGGIYNEQFF
TRBV14,CASSQGRATEAFF
TRBV6-5,CASSYLRGNYGYTF
TRBV25-1,CASSESRLAGAVDEQFF
TRBV27,CASSLLLRGYNSPLHF
TRBV28,CASSFGGTAYEQYF
TRBV19,CASSTWTLELNEKLFF
TRBV15,CATSRAPGYGYTF
TRBV25-1,CASSLTGLDTEAFF
TRBV6-5,CASNGAFSEQFF
TRBV11-2,CASSPGQGRSYEQYF
TRBV5-1,CASSQRQGWETQYF
TRBV28,CALSQLNTEAFF
TRBV20-1,CSASLGRGSNSPLHF
TRBV29-1,CSVARGTDTQYF
TRBV6-5,CASSYSGQGFSYEQYF
TRBV28,CASINGRDYGYTF
TRBV18,CASSPRGQPGTEAFF